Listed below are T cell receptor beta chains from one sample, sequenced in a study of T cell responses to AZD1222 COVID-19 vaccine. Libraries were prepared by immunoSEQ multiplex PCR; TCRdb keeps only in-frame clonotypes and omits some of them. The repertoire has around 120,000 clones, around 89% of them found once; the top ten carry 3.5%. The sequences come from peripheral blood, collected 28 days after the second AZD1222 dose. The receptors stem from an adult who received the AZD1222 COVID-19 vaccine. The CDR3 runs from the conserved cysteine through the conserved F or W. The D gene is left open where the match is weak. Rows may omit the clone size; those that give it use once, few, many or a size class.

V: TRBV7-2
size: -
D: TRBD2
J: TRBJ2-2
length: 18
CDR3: CASSSRRRAGGGTGELFF
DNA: TGTGCCAGCAGCTCGCGCCGAAGAGCGGGGGGTGGCACCGGGGAGCTGTTTTTT

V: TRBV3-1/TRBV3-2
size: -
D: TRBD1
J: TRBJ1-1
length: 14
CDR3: CASRGTGLNTEAFF
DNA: TGTGCCAGCAGAGGGACAGGGTTGAACACTGAAGCTTTCTTT

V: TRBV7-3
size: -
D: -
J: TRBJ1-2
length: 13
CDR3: CASSPDSNYGYTF
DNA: TGTGCCAGCAGCCCGGACAGTAACTATGGCTACACCTTC

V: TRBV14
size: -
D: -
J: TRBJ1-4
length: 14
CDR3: CASSTPGLGEKLFF
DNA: TGTGCCAGCAGCACTCCAGGGCTAGGTGAAAAACTGTTTTTT

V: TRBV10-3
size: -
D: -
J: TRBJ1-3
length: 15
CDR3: CAISERGSSGNTIYF
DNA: TGTGCCATCAGTGAGCGAGGGAGCTCTGGAAACACCATATATTTT

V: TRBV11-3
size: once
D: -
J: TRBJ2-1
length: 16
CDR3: CASSPPGAAPGNEQFF
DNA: TGTGCCAGCAGCCCCCCGGGCGCCGCGCCGGGCAATGAGCAGTTCTTC

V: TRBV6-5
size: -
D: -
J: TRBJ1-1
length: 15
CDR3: CASSYSGTANTEAFF
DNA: TGTGCCAGCAGTTACTCAGGGACTGCTAACACTGAAGCTTTCTTT

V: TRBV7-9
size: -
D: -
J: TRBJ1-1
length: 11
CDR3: CASIYSTEAFF
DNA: TGTGCCAGCATCTACTCCACTGAAGCTTTCTTT

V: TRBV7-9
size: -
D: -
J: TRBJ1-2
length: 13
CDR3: CASSLDGVYGYTF
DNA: TGTGCCAGCAGCTTAGATGGTGTCTATGGCTACACCTTC

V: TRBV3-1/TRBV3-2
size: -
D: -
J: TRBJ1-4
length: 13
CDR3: CASRPATNEKLFF
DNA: TGTGCCAGCAGGCCGGCAACTAATGAAAAACTGTTTTTT

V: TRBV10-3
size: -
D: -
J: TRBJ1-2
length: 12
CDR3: CAISESGGLYTF
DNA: TGTGCCATCAGTGAGTCGGGGGGACTCTACACCTTC

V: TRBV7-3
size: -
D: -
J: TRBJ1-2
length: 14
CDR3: CASSSGPGSYGYTF
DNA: TGTGCCAGCAGCTCGGGGCCAGGGTCCTATGGCTACACCTTC

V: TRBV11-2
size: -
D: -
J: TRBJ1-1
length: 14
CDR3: CASSLGQGSTEAFF
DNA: TGTGCCAGCAGCTTGGGGCAGGGTAGCACTGAAGCTTTCTTT

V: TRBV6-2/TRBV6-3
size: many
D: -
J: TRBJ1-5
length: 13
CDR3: CASRRRSNQPQHF
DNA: TGTGCCAGCCGCCGTAGGAGCAATCAGCCCCAGCATTTT

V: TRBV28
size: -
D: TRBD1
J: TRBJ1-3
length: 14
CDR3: CASSFRDRGYTIYF
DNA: TGTGCCAGCAGTTTCCGGGACAGGGGTTACACCATATATTTT

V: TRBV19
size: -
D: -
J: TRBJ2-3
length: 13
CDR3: CASRVVGRDTQYF
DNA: TGTGCCAGTAGGGTGGTTGGCCGAGATACGCAGTATTTT

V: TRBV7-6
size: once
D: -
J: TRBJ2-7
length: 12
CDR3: CASSLPLNEQYF
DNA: TGTGCCAGCAGCTTACCCCTAAACGAGCAGTACTTC

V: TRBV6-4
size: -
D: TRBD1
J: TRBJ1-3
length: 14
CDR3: CASRVDRAGNTIYF
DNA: TGTGCCAGCAGGGTCGACAGGGCTGGAAACACCATATATTTT

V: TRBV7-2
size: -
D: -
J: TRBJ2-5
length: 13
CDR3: CASSLASEETQYF
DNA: TGTGCCAGCAGCTTAGCGTCCGAGGAGACCCAGTACTTC

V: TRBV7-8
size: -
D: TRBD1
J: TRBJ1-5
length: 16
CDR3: CASSFSSTGVNQPQHF
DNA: TGTGCCAGCAGCTTTTCATCCACAGGGGTGAATCAGCCCCAGCATTTT

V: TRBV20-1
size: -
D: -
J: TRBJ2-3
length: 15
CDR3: CSASFPRGGTDTQYF
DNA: TGCAGTGCTAGTTTCCCGCGGGGAGGCACAGATACGCAGTATTTT

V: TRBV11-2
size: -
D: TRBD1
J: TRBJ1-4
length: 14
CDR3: CASSLDRGRGKLFF
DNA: TGTGCCAGCAGCCTGGACAGGGGGCGCGGAAAACTGTTTTTT

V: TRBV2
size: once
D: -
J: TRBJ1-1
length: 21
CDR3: CASSLRGGRISEDHPTPEAFF
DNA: TGTGCCAGCAGTCTACGAGGGGGACGAATATCCGAGGATCATCCAACGCCTGAAGCTTTCTTT

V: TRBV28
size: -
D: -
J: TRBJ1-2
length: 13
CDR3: CASRRDINYGYTF
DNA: TGTGCCAGCAGACGGGACATAAACTATGGCTACACCTTC

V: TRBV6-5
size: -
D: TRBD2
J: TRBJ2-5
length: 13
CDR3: CAGGAGPTETQYF
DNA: TGTGCCGGGGGAGCGGGGCCTACGGAGACCCAGTACTTC

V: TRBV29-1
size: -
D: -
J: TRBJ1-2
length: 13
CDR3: CSVARGPGEGYTF
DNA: TGCAGCGTTGCGCGGGGGCCGGGTGAAGGCTACACCTTC